A single T cell receptor (beta chain) is shown here with its context. Its target is not known. The source of the sample is a study of brain T cells in children with intractable seizures. Data came from immunoSEQ multiplex PCR; TCRdb stores just in-frame clones and leaves some out. The repertoire holds around 340,000 clones, with about 94% as singletons. Study-level points and caveats: Pre- and post-surgery blood differed in depth, so pre-surgery absences may be undersampling. Viral specificity was inferred only from CDR3 similarity; HCMV serostatus was unknown.

Indicated time point: blood from clinic visit 5 months post-surgery; TSC patient then seizure free. Sequencing was limited to surgery cases with top T cell transcript signatures in brain tissue. Pre-surgery treatment included at least one anti-epileptic drug. This specimen was peripheral blood, taken roughly 5 months after surgery. The source is a boy younger than two with tuberous sclerosis and intractable seizures.

The CDR3 nucleotides read TGTGCCAGCAGCCCCGGGGGTTTAGGTAATCAGCCCCAGCATTTT. It translates to CASSPGGLGNQPQHF. The chain couples TRBV7-9 to TRBJ1-5, with D perhaps matching TRBD1 (5 bases). CDR1 is SEHNR, CDR2 FQNEAQ, per germline (reference sequence). The V and J ends lost 5 bases and 4 bases respectively, with 15 bases between them. The CDR3 spans 15 residues.